Detailed here is one T cell receptor (beta chain). This clone was recorded a few times. Its antigen has not been determined. An end of the junction does not agree with germline; a read error may underlie this. TCR beta CDR3 regions were sequenced from DNA using the immunoSEQ hsTCRbeta Kit. In the paper's pipeline: TCR sequencing data were analysed with the ImmunoSEQ Analyzer. T cell clonality was defined as 1 minus Pielou's evenness, calculated on productive rearrangements. To measure T cell diversity, the inverse Simpson index was applied to productive templates. T cell density was expressed as TCR beta template counts normalized to usable DNA, with usable DNA estimated by amplifying and sequencing housekeeping genes. Two-sided Kruskal-Wallis tests were used to compare TCR metrics across histologic stages. The source is immuneACCESS, and TCRdb retained only in-frame sequences with V and J called. Part of the clones is not carried over; for the studies checked, unresolved V genes explain less than half of this, and the remainder is unexplained. V and J calls and clone size are those listed in that table; D and trimming were worked out from the DNA. The table for this sample lists fewer than 7,500 clones; less than 75% of them were counted only once. The ten top clones hold around 9.5% of the sample.

The data are from a study of immune evolution from preneoplasia to lung adenocarcinoma (dated by TCRdb to the early 2020s). For context, the study as a whole: HLA loss of heterozygosity was seen in approximately 6.7%, 15% and 36% of AIS, MIA and ADC lesions, and in no AAH lesions. Class I HLA alleles were inferred from exome data with POLYSOLVER, and allele-specific HLA loss was detected with LOHHLA. The TCR sequencing data were obtained from 45 to 60 patients. The study reported that approximately 98 samples were used for TCR sequencing. The study profiled immune contexture across lung adenocarcinoma precursors and invasive adenocarcinoma using immune gene expression, TCR sequencing and multiplex immunofluorescence. The overall cohort was made up of fewer than 70 patients with pulmonary nodules who had surgical resection. The sample size was set by how many specimens were available, not by a prior power calculation. Resected precursor lesions (AAH, AIS, MIA) and invasive adenocarcinomas were compared against paired morphologically normal lung tissue. The immune data were integrated with whole exome sequencing and methylation data obtained from the same cohort of nodules. Here is what the overall study found, with its caveats: The findings rested on association rather than direct causation, and larger cohorts with long-term follow-up and longitudinal biopsies were considered necessary. T cell clonality was highest in KRAS-mutant nodules compared with EGFR-mutant or double wild-type lesions. Normal lung showed the highest clonality, whereas later-stage lesions appeared to have higher T cell density and diversity but lower clonality. Because all patients came from Japan and China, whether the findings apply to Western populations was uncertain. Normal lung had the highest top T cell clone frequencies, which appeared to decline progressively from AAH through AIS, MIA and invasive adenocarcinoma.

The patients had resection in Japan or China between about 2014 and 2018. Two lung cancer pathologists independently reviewed H&E slides to confirm the histologic diagnosis of every case. For nucleic acid extraction, premalignant or tumor cells were enriched by macro-dissection following pathologic assessment. FFPE tissue was used for DNA isolation with the AllPrep DNA/RNA FFPE Kit. CDR1 and CDR2 (KGHSH, LQKENI) derive from the germline V gene. Taken from cysteine to phenylalanine, the CDR3 has 15 residues. Only the CDR3 region is kept as DNA, spanning 45 bases read in frame from base 1. This receptor chain uses TRBV18 and TRBJ2-7; possibly the D gene is TRBD1, per 5 matching bases. This clonotype was obtained from a donor older than 65 with lung adenocarcinoma. Sequencing was performed on FFPE lung adenocarcinoma in situ tissue. According to the study, the label for this sample's cell subset or site signals: preinvasive adenocarcinoma in situ (AIS). The CDR3 region: CASSLEVSGSSEQYF. The DNA sequence is as follows: TGTGCCAGCTCACTCGAGGTCTCAGGGTCCTCCGAGCAGTACTTC.